The clone carrying this T cell receptor beta chain was recorded a few times. The sample originates from a study of blood T cell repertoires in COVID-19. Libraries were prepared by immunoSEQ multiplex PCR; TCRdb keeps only in-frame clonotypes and omits some of them. The sample records about 210,000 clones, under 85% being singletons. The CDR3 sequence is 15 residues long. The ends lost 5 bases at V and 7 bases at J; junction bases unmatched: 11. The germline CDR1 and CDR2 sequences are SGHTA and FQGNSA. The V call is TRBV7-2, the J call TRBJ1-5, with 7 bases lining up with TRBD1. The specimen was peripheral blood. This clonotype originated in an elderly woman with COVID-19, enrolled during active disease. CDR3 sequence reads: CASSRDSGVGQPQHF. As DNA, the CDR3 is TGTGCCAGCAGCCGGGACAGTGGAGTGGGGCAGCCCCAGCATTTT.